This TCR beta chain was sequenced during a study of persistence of HIV-infected CD4 T cells. The stimulus was lysate of CMV-infected fibroblasts, about 11 ug/mL. CD40L/CD69 double-negative CD45RO-high memory CD4+ T cells were collected. As regards this clone: The antigen remains unidentified.

Sequencing used immunoSEQ version 4 in survey mode. The table came from immunoSEQ multiplex PCR; TCRdb's copy has only in-frame clones and leaves some out. The data show about 33,000 clones, 82% seen once. The CDR3 contains 15 residues. The V segment lost 3 bases and the J segment 7 bases; nucleotides outside the gene matches: 7. Germline-derived CDR1 and CDR2 are LGHNA and YNFKEQ. The chain links TRBV4-2 to TRBJ1-5, with TRBD1 matching over 9 bases. This material consisted of CD4+ T cells sorted from PBMCs after approximately 19-hour stimulation, taken from a patient who received antiretroviral therapy. The receptor was derived from an adult man with HIV who was CMV-seropositive. The CDR3 protein is CASSQTTGGDQPQHF. The CDR3 nucleotides read TGTGCCAGCAGCCAGACAACAGGGGGCGACCAGCCCCAGCATTTT.